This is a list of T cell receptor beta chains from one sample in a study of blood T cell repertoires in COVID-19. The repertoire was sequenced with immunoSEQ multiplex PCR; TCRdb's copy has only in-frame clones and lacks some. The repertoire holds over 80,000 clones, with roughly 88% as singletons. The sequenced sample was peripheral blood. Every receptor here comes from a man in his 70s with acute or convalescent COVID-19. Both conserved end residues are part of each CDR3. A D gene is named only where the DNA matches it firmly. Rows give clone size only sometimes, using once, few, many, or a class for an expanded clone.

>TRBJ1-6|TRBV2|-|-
CASSALTYGNSPLHF
TGTGCCAGCAGTGCGTTGACCTACGGGAATTCACCCCTCCACTTT
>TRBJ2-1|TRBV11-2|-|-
CASSLIPDNEQFF
TGTGCCAGCAGCTTAATACCAGACAATGAGCAGTTCTTC
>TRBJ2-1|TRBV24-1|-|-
CATAGKAPQDEQFF
TGTGCCACCGCGGGAAAGGCTCCCCAGGATGAGCAGTTCTTC
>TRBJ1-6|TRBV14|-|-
CASSQGFSGGRSPLHF
TGTGCCAGCAGCCAAGGATTTTCCGGGGGACGATCACCCCTCCACTTT
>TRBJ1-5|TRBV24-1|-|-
CATHPGQGINQPQHF
TGTGCCACCCACCCGGGCCAGGGGATCAATCAGCCCCAGCATTTT
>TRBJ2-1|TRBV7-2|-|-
CASSPRDYNEQFF
TGTGCCAGCAGCCCCCGGGACTACAATGAGCAGTTCTTC
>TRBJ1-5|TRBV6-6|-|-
CASSQNNQPQHF
TGTGCCAGCAGCCAAAACAATCAGCCCCAGCATTTT
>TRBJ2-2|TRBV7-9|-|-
CASSQTSPTATGELFF
TGTGCCAGCAGTCAAACTAGCCCGACGGCCACCGGGGAGCTGTTTTTT
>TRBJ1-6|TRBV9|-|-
CASSVGAGGYNSPLHF
TGTGCCAGCAGCGTAGGCGCAGGCGGGTATAATTCACCCCTCCACTTT
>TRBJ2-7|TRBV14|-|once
CASSQQGAFYYEQYF
TGTGCCAGCAGCCAACAAGGGGCCTTTTACTACGAGCAGTACTTC
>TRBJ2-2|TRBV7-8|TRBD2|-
CASSGGLAGGTGELFF
TGTGCCAGCAGCGGGGGACTAGCGGGGGGCACCGGGGAGCTGTTTTTT
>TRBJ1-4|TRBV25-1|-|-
CASSEWAGRYEKLFF
TGTGCCAGCAGTGAATGGGCAGGGCGATATGAAAAACTGTTTTTT
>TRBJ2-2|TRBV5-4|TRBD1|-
CASSSGTGGFTGELFF
TGTGCCAGCAGCTCGGGGACAGGGGGCTTTACCGGGGAGCTGTTTTTT
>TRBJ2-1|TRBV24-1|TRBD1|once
CATSGTGFSEQFF
TGTGCCACCAGTGGGACAGGGTTCAGTGAGCAGTTCTTC
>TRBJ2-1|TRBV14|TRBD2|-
CASSRGSYNEQFF
TGTGCCAGCAGCCGCGGGAGTTACAATGAGCAGTTCTTC
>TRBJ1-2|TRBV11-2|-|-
CASSGGLIYGYTF
TGTGCCAGCAGCGGAGGACTGATCTATGGCTACACCTTC
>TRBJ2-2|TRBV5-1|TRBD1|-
CASSSRDSTGELFF
TGCGCCAGCAGTAGCCGGGACAGCACCGGGGAGCTGTTTTTT
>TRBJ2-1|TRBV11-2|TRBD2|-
CASSLERTSGTKLPQFF
TGTGCCAGCAGCTTAGAAAGGACTAGCGGGACCAAATTACCCCAGTTCTTC
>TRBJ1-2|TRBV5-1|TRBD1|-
CASSLRTGDYGYTF
TGCGCCAGCAGTCTTCGGACAGGGGACTATGGCTACACCTTC
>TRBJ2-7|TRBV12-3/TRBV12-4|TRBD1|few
CASNRGTIEQYF
TGTGCCAGCAACAGGGGAACTATCGAGCAGTACTTC
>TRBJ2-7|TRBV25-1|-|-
CASSEYRGSFKSEQYF
TGTGCCAGCAGTGAATATCGTGGTAGTTTTAAGTCCGAGCAGTACTTC
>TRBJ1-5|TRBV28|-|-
CASTRPAGKSNQPQHF
TGTGCCAGCACCCGCCCGGCCGGGAAAAGCAATCAGCCCCAGCATTTT
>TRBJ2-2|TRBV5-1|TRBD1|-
CASSSQGANTGELFF
TGCGCCAGCAGCTCACAGGGGGCGAACACCGGGGAGCTGTTTTTT
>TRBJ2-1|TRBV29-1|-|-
CSVELRGAGNEQFF
TGCAGCGTTGAATTACGGGGGGCTGGGAATGAGCAGTTCTTC
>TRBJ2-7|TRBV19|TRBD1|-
CAASSGDRGNEQYF
TGTGCCGCCAGTAGTGGGGACAGGGGCAACGAGCAGTACTTC
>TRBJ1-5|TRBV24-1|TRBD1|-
CATRGQANQPQHF
TGTGCCACCAGGGGACAGGCCAATCAGCCCCAGCATTTT
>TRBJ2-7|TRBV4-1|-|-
CASSQDLREQYF
TGCGCCAGCAGCCAAGATCTCCGCGAGCAGTACTTC
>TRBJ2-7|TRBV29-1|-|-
CSVLGQSYEQYF
TGCAGCGTTCTGGGGCAGTCCTACGAGCAGTACTTC
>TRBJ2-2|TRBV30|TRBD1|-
CAWEQGAPTGELFF
TGTGCCTGGGAACAGGGGGCGCCGACCGGGGAGCTGTTTTTT
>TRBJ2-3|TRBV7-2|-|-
CASSLLGQTSTDTQYF
TGTGCCAGCAGCCTCCTTGGGCAGACAAGCACAGATACGCAGTATTTT
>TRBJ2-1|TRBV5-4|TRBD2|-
CASRSGLAGLQFF
TGTGCCAGCAGATCGGGACTAGCGGGACTACAGTTCTTC
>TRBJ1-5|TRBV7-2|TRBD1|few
CASSPRTGANQPQHF
TGTGCCAGCAGCCCCCGGACAGGGGCCAATCAGCCCCAGCATTTT
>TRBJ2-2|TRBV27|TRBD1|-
CASRLDRGTGELFF
TGTGCCAGCAGACTGGACAGGGGCACCGGGGAGCTGTTTTTT
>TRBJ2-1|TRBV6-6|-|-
CASTQGGNEQFF
TGTGCCAGCACCCAGGGGGGCAATGAGCAGTTCTTC
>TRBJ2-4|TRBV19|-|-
CASSMSVAKNIQYF
TGTGCCAGTAGTATGTCAGTAGCCAAAAACATTCAGTACTTC
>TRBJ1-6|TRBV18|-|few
CASSPITGESPLHF
TGTGCCAGCTCACCCATCACGGGGGAATCACCCCTCCACTTT
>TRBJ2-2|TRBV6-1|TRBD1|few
CASSVPGQFLPGELFF
TGTGCCAGCAGTGTGCCGGGACAGTTCCTTCCCGGGGAGCTGTTTTTT
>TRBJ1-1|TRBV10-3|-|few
CAISVQGMNTEAFF
TGTGCCATCAGTGTTCAGGGGATGAACACTGAAGCTTTCTTT
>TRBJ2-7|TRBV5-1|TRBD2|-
CASSATSGSSYEQYF
TGCGCCAGCAGCGCTACTAGCGGGAGCTCCTACGAGCAGTACTTC
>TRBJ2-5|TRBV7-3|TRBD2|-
CASSFARGAQETQYF
TGTGCCAGCAGCTTCGCGCGGGGGGCACAAGAGACCCAGTACTTC
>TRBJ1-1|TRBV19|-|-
CASSSAANTEAFF
TGTGCCAGTAGTTCCGCGGCGAACACTGAAGCTTTCTTT
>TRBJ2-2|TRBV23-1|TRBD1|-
CASSSHKGAVQGWLFF
TGCGCCAGCAGCTCACATAAGGGGGCAGTCCAAGGTTGGCTGTTTTTT
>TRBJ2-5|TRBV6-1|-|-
CASSDRIETQYF
TGTGCCAGCAGTGACAGGATAGAGACCCAGTACTTC
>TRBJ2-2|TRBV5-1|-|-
CASRDRWGAVPNTGELFF
TGCGCCAGCAGGGACCGCTGGGGAGCGGTCCCGAACACCGGGGAGCTGTTTTTT
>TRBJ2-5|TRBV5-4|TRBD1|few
CASSMDRGQETQYF
TGTGCCAGCAGCATGGACAGGGGACAAGAGACCCAGTACTTC
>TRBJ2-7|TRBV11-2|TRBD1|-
CASSFGQVYEQYF
TGTGCCAGCAGCTTCGGACAGGTCTACGAGCAGTACTTC
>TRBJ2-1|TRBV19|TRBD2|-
CASMGLAGVNEQFF
TGTGCCAGTATGGGACTAGCGGGAGTCAATGAGCAGTTCTTC
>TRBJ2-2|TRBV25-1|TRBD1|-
CASSDHYTGGTGELFF
TGTGCCAGCAGTGATCATTACACAGGGGGCACCGGGGAGCTGTTTTTT
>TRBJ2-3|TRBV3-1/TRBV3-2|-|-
CASSHGLTDTQYF
TGTGCCAGCAGCCATGGCCTCACAGATACGCAGTATTTT
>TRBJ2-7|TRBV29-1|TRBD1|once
CSVAYGGQGKSEQYF
TGCAGCGTGGCTTATGGAGGACAGGGTAAATCTGAGCAGTACTTC
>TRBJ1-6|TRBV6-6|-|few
CASTPGTSSYNSPLHF
TGTGCCAGCACTCCAGGGACAAGCTCCTATAATTCACCCCTCCACTTT
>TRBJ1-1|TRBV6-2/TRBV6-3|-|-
CASSYPEWGHMNTEAFF
TGTGCCAGCAGTTACCCTGAATGGGGACACATGAACACTGAAGCTTTCTTT
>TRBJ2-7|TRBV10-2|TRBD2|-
CASSDGTSGTYEQYF
TGCGCCAGCAGTGATGGGACTAGCGGGACCTACGAGCAGTACTTC
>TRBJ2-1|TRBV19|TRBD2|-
CASSLAGGPYNEQFF
TGTGCCAGTTCGCTAGCGGGAGGGCCGTACAATGAGCAGTTCTTC
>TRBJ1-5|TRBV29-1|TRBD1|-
CSAQDRGGQPQHF
TGCAGCGCCCAGGACAGGGGAGGTCAGCCCCAGCATTTT
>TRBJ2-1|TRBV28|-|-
CASVGAQRNNEQFF
TGTGCCAGCGTGGGGGCCCAGAGAAACAATGAGCAGTTCTTC
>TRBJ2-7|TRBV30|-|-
CAWSVWGVYEQYF
TGTGCCTGGAGTGTATGGGGGGTCTACGAGCAGTACTTC
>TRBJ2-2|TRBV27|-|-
CASRVQGPGELFF
TGTGCCAGCAGGGTACAGGGTCCCGGGGAGCTGTTTTTT
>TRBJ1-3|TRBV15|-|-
CATSRDSTPGNTIYF
TGTGCCACCAGCAGAGATAGCACCCCTGGAAACACCATATATTTT